Listed here are 13 T cell receptor beta chains from one sample, sequenced in a study of blood T cells in healthy people across ages. Next came a second PCR, run for about 6 to 12 cycles, which used a sample-barcoded 5' primer along with a J-beta primer mix. Using its own MiXCR run on the 5' RACE reads, TCRdb lists one record per CDR3 protein. The table shows approximately 1.5 million distinct CDR3 sequences, with about 35% occurring only once. Sequenced sample: blood. The receptors stem from a woman in her twenties or thirties in good health.

This clonotype occurred once. The J gene is TRBJ2-7, the V gene TRBV3-1, with 7 bases matching TRBD2. This CDR3 is 16 amino acids long. Germline V gene lookup returns CDR1 LGHDT and CDR2 YNNKEL (reference sequence). V dropped 1 base and J dropped 2; count of bases not matched to a gene: 8. The CDR3, as DNA: TGTGCCAGCAGCCAAGGCTGGGAGGGTCCCACCTACGAGCAGTACTTC. Encoded protein: CASSQGWEGPTYEQYF.

J is TRBJ1-6 and V is TRBV28; D is uncertain. Germline V gene data show CDR1 as MDHEN and CDR2 as SYDVKM. Trimming left V 7 bases short and J 9 bases short, with 16 bases between. The length of the CDR3 is 14 residues. The CDR3 DNA reads TGTGCCAGCATTTATACCCGGGATACTTCACCCCTCCACTTT. It specifies CASIYTRDTSPLHF.

This clonotype has just a few counts. V and J are TRBV7-9 and TRBJ2-7; D gene uncertain. The CDR3 has 14 amino acids. Germline V CDR1 and CDR2: SEHNR, FQNEAQ (reference sequence). The V gene lost 1 base and the J gene lost 2 bases, with 9 bases spanning the gap. The CDR3 DNA sequence: TGTGCCAGCAGCTTAGAAGCCGATGCCTACGAGCAGTACTTC. Translated, it gives CASSLEADAYEQYF. Complete variable domain (other parts from reference TRBV7-9 and TRBJ2-7): DTGVSQNPRHKITKRGQNVTFRCDPISEHNRLYWYRQTLGQGPEFLTYFQNEAQLEKSRLLSDRFSAERPKGSFSTLEIQRTEQGDSAMYLCASSLEADAYEQYFGPGTRLTVT.

This clonotype was found many times. This chain uses TRBV4-1 with TRBJ2-7; D gene unclear. Per the germline V gene, CDR1 is MGHRA and CDR2 is YSYEKL. CDR3 length: 15 amino acids. V dropped 1 base and J dropped 2 bases, with 12 bases sitting between them. This CDR3 is CASSQVYGPTYEQYF. CDR3 DNA sequence: TGCGCCAGCAGCCAAGTTTACGGACCCACCTACGAGCAGTACTTC.

The rearrangement uses TRBV20-1 and TRBJ1-1; D perhaps matches TRBD1 (5 bases). Deletions cut 3 bases from V and 0 bases from J, with 14 bases between. The CDR3 totals 15 residues. CDR1 and CDR2 (germline): DFQATT, SNEGSKA (reference sequence). The CDR3 coding sequence is TGCAGTGCTAGTGACCCGGGACGGATGAACACTGAAGCTTTCTTT. It codes for CSASDPGRMNTEAFF.

This clonotype was detected once. J is TRBJ2-1 and V is TRBV7-9; D tentatively reads TRBD1 or TRBD2 (5 bases each). Germline V CDR1 and CDR2: SEHNR, FQNEAQ (reference sequence). CDR3 length equals 16 residues. Between the trimmed V and J ends, which lost 5 bases and 0 bases, there was a span of 14 bases. For the CDR3, the DNA is TGTGCCAGCAGCCCCCCTTGGGGGAGCTCCTACAATGAGCAGTTCTTC. It translates to CASSPPWGSSYNEQFF.

The chain joins TRBV4-2 to TRBJ2-3; no firm D call. Germline V gene data show CDR1 as LGHNA and CDR2 as YNFKEQ. This CDR3 has 14 residues. V was shortened by 0 bases and J by 5 bases, with 9 bases between the two germline ends. The CDR3 region has the DNA TGTGCCAGCAGCCAAGACTGGAGTATAGATACGCAGTATTTT. This sequence encodes CASSQDWSIDTQYF.

The chain recombines TRBV5-1 with TRBJ1-2, with TRBD1 as a possible D gene (5 bases). Per the germline V gene, CDR1 is SGHRS and CDR2 is YFSETQ. CDR3 length: 15 residues. The V end lost 0 bases, the J end lost 3 bases, and 12 bases lay between the germline ends. The CDR3 sequence: CASSLGGPLYYGYTF. DNA of the CDR3: TGCGCCAGCAGCTTGGGGGGCCCCCTCTACTATGGCTACACCTTC.

With regard to this clonotype: The germline gene is not matched at one end of the junction; a read error may be the cause. The chain recombines TRBV29-1 with TRBJ2-1; D tentatively fits TRBD1 or TRBD2 (5 bases each). There are 16 residues in the CDR3. Germline loops: CDR1 SQVTM, CDR2 ANQGSEA. The CDR3 protein is CNVISLRGATEVEQFF. For the CDR3, the DNA is TGCAACGTTATTTCGTTACGGGGCGCTACAGAGGTTGAGCAGTTCTTC.

This clonotype has only a few counts. This chain connects TRBV12-3 or TRBV12-4 to TRBJ2-3, with D possibly matching TRBD1 (5 bases). CDR3 length equals 13 residues. V lost 7 bases, J lost 4 bases, and 12 bases lay in between. CDR3 region: CASTAGNPDTQYF. As DNA, the CDR3 is TGTGCCAGCACGGCAGGGAACCCAGATACGCAGTATTTT.

The chain uses TRBV7-2 and TRBJ2-2; 7 bases fit TRBD2. The germline gives CDR1 SGHTA, CDR2 FQGNSA. Unmatched junction bases numbered 6, after V lost 1 base and J lost 1 base. The CDR3 runs to 17 residues. DNA for the CDR3: TGTGCCAGCAGCTTAGGGTCCGGCGGGAGGAACACCGGGGAGCTGTTTTTT. Its protein product is CASSLGSGGRNTGELFF.

This chain's CDR3 is CASSLVGYNTDTQYF. The CDR3 region has the DNA TGTGCCAGCAGCTTAGTCGGCTACAACACAGATACGCAGTATTTT. V gene TRBV7-8 combines with J gene TRBJ2-3; no firm D call. The germline V gene has CDR1 SGHVS and CDR2 FQNEAQ. The CDR3 covers 15 residues. Trimming cost V 1 base and J 2 bases, with 10 bases left between them.

V is TRBV27 and J is TRBJ2-5; D remains ambiguous. CDR3 length: 12 residues. Germline assignment: CDR1 MNHEY and CDR2 SMNVEV (reference sequence). Trimming took off 6 bases at V and 2 bases at J, with 7 bases between the two ends. CDR3 DNA: TGTGCCAGCAGGTCGATACAAGAGACCCAGTACTTC. This translates into CASRSIQETQYF.